Listed below are T cell receptor beta chains from one sample, sequenced in a study of tumor-infiltrating lymphocytes in primary liver carcinoma. TCRdb independently ran MiXCR on the multiplex PCR reads; one entry per CDR3 protein. This table holds under 200,000 distinct CDR3 sequences, about two thirds found once. Sequencing input: peripheral blood. The receptors stem from a woman aged 60 to 75 with primary liver carcinoma and hepatitis B virus infection. Each CDR3 is given without its conserved first and last residue. A D gene is named only where the DNA matches it firmly. Only part of the rows carry a size: once, few, many, or a class if the clone is expanded.

>TRBJ2-5|TRBD2|TRBV11-2|-
TSSGGTRIVTQY
>TRBJ2-7|-|TRBV11-2|-
VSSPSSYEQY
>TRBJ2-2|-|TRBV6-5|many
ASRRTWDTGELF
>TRBJ2-1|-|TRBV11-2|-
AISRRLGYGEQF
>TRBJ1-5|-|TRBV7-8|-
ASSALLGRMGNQPQH
>TRBJ2-1|TRBD2|TRBV19|-
ASSKLAGVSHEQF
>TRBJ2-7|TRBD1|TRBV5-1|-
ASSWGQGYKQY
>TRBJ2-7|TRBD2|TRBV5-6|-
ASSSGGSGRSYEQY
>TRBJ2-1|TRBD1|TRBV6-1|few
ASSTGQGASSSGYNEQF
>TRBJ2-1|TRBD1|TRBV10-3|-
AISPMTGRSVRAYIEQF
>TRBJ2-5|TRBD2|TRBV5-1|-
ASSLKREGSPGETQY
>TRBJ1-1|TRBD1|TRBV11-1|many
ASSWDRGTEAF
>TRBJ2-7|-|TRBV6-5|-
ASNYAGTGSYERY
>TRBJ1-1|-|TRBV11-3|-
ASRQAADTEAF
>TRBJ2-2|-|TRBV20-1|-
SARGLRSGELF
>TRBJ1-2|-|TRBV29-1|many
SVGGPGNNYGYT